This entry concerns a single T cell receptor (beta chain). No cognate antigen has been identified for it. There are no base qualities to consult, and no much larger clone falls within one base. This sample was included in a study of tumor-infiltrating lymphocytes in localized non-small cell lung cancer (dated by TCRdb to the early 2020s). Regarding the study in general: Several histologies were represented in the cohort, which also included both smokers and never-smokers as well as patients whose samples were collected after neoadjuvant chemotherapy. Resected tumor tissue and uninvolved lung tissue described as non-adjacent to the tumor were contributed by each patient, with both tissues obtained from the same patient. The same patients underwent several integrated assays, with TCR sequencing performed together with flow cytometry, multiplex immunofluorescence, RNA-seq, exome sequencing and proteomics. The overall ICON cohort comprised more than 130 surgical patients with localized non-small cell lung cancer whose tumors were resected. The paired tumor versus uninvolved lung comparison of immunoSEQ T-cell fraction included some 54 patients. Study-wide conclusions, independent of this receptor: Since assay coverage differed from patient to patient depending on how much tissue was available, TCR sequencing was done for only a subset of the cohort. In line with immunofluorescence CD3 counts, TCRbeta sequencing supported higher T cell infiltration in tumors compared with uninvolved lung tissue. Because different pieces of the same tissue were used for different assays, technical variation could not be separated from intratumor heterogeneity. No difference in TCR-derived T-cell fraction was observed between the flow cytometry-defined immunotypes IM1 (good prognosis) and IM2 (poor prognosis). Recurrence-free survival showed no association with tumor T-cell fraction from TCR sequencing (p = 0.61).

The immunoSEQ assay used for TCR sequencing gave the T-cell fraction in both tumor and uninvolved lung tissue. The authors processed their data as follows. For survival analysis, patients were divided into high (upper tertile) and low (lower two tertiles) T-cell fraction groups, which were compared by log-rank test. A signed-rank test was used to test paired tumor versus uninvolved lung differences in T-cell fraction. TCRdb limited this immuneACCESS table to in-frame rearrangements with V and J called. A share of clones is missing; checked studies link under half to unresolved V genes, and the rest is unexplained. V and J calls and clone size are those listed in that table; D and trimming were worked out from the DNA. The sample table holds about 12,000 clones, of which 85% to 90% were seen once. The top ten hold over 7% of the sample. Enrollment in ICON was initiated in early 2016, and the last patient was enrolled in the second half of 2018. Fresh tumor and matched uninvolved tissue for in-depth immune analyses, including TCR sequencing, were collected from a subcohort of 76 patients. TCR sequencing was performed on DNA isolated from bulk tissue, without cell sorting.

Trimmed from V: 5 bases; trimmed from J: 4 bases; junction bases lacking a gene match: 10. CDR1 and CDR2 are drawn from the germline V gene (reference sequence): SGHAT, FQDESV. From the cysteine through the phenylalanine, the CDR3 covers 16 amino acids. Just the 48-base CDR3 DNA is kept, in frame starting at base 1. The chain employs TRBV11-1 and TRBJ1-2, and 10 junctional nucleotides match TRBD1. What was sequenced was lung tumor tissue. The clonotype was recovered from a human donor with non-small cell lung cancer. This receptor carries the CDR3 CASSGRQGANSYGYTF. The DNA reads as follows: TGTGCCAGCAGCGGTCGACAGGGGGCTAATAGCTATGGCTACACCTTC.